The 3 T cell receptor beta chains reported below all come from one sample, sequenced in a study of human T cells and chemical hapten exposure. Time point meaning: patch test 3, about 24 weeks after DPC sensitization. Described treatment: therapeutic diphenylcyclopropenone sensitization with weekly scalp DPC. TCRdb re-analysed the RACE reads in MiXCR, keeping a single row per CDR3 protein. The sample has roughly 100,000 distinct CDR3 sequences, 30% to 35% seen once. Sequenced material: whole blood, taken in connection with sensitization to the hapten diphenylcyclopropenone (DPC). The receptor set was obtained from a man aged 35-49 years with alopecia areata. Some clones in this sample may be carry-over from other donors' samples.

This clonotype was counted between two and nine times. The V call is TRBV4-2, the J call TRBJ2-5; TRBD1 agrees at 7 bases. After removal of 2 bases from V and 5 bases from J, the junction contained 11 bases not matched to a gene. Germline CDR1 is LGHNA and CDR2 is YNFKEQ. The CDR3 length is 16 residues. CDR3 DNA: TGTGCCAGCAGCCAAACCACAGGGGCGTCAGAGGAGACCCAGTACTTC. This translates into CASSQTTGASEETQYF.

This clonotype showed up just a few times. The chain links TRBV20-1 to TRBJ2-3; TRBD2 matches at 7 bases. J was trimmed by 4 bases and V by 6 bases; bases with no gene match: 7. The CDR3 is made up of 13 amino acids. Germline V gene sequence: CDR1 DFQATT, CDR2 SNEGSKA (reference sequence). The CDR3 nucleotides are TGCAGTGCGGGGCGGGAGAGGGCAGATACGCAGTATTTT. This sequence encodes CSAGRERADTQYF.

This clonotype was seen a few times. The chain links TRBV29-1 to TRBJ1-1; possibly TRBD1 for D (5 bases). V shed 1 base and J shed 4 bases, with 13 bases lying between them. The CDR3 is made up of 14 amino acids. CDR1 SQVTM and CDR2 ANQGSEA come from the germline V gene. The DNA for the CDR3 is TGCAGCGTTGAAGTGGGGGGGGTACTCACTGAAGCTTTCTTT. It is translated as CSVEVGGVLTEAFF.